This record looks at one T cell receptor (beta chain) sequence and its context. Its antigen is currently unknown. Healthy bone marrow donors made up the donors. This entry belongs to a study of cytomegalovirus exposure and HLA in healthy donors. The PCR had 60 Vbeta and 13 Jbeta primers. Sequencing was performed with immunoSEQ multiplex PCR; in TCRdb, only in-frame clones are kept and a portion is missing. This sample carries around 150,000 clones, approximately 83% of them seen once, and the ten largest clones take about a tenth. Findings and limits, study-wide: Donor immune exposure was known only as CMV serostatus.

V lost 5 bases to trimming and J lost 3 bases; unmatched junction nucleotides: 8. In germline, CDR1 is SEHNR, CDR2 FQNEAQ (reference sequence). This CDR3 region has 16 residues. The sequence derives from a man between 18 and 29 years old in good health and CMV-seropositive. The sample comprised PBMCs. The chain employs TRBV7-9 and TRBJ2-2, with 8 bases matching TRBD2. CDR3: CASSPSGTRDTGELFF. In nucleotides, the CDR3 is TGTGCCAGCAGCCCCTCCGGGACTAGAGACACCGGGGAGCTGTTTTTT.